The rows below give T cell receptor beta chains drawn from one sample of a study of blood T cells in healthy people across ages. A single record per CDR3 protein comes from TCRdb applying MiXCR to the 5' RACE reads. The data show about 580,000 distinct CDR3 sequences, roughly 43% seen once. Input material: blood. These receptors came from an elderly man in good health. CDR3s include the opening cysteine and the closing phenylalanine or tryptophan. The order of the fields is V gene, clone size, J gene, D gene, CDR3 protein, CDR3 DNA. A D gene is named only where the DNA matches it firmly. The size field is filled for only some rows; it gives once, few, many or a size class.

TRBV6-5	NA	TRBJ2-1	NA	CASSYRPGYNEQFF	TGTGCCAGCAGTTACCGACCCGGGTACAATGAGCAGTTCTTC
TRBV12-3/TRBV12-4	many	TRBJ2-7	TRBD2	CASRPGGAPYEQYF	TGTGCCAGCAGGCCCGGGGGGGCGCCCTACGAGCAGTACTTC
TRBV9	NA	TRBJ2-5	TRBD2	CASSQTSGPQETQYF	TGTGCCAGCAGCCAAACTAGCGGCCCACAAGAGACCCAGTACTTC
TRBV15	few	TRBJ2-1	TRBD2	CATSSGTSGGKFF	TGTGCCACCAGCAGCGGGACTAGCGGGGGAAAGTTCTTC
TRBV6-2/TRBV6-3	NA	TRBJ2-2	NA	CASSQGRRGGPPGNTGELFF	TGTGCCAGCAGCCAAGGGCGTCGGGGAGGCCCTCCGGGGAACACCGGGGAGCTGTTTTTT
TRBV6-5	NA	TRBJ2-2	TRBD2	CASRQGLAELTGELFF	TGTGCCAGCAGGCAGGGACTAGCGGAGCTCACCGGGGAGCTGTTTTTT
TRBV5-1	NA	TRBJ2-7	TRBD2	CASSLVRLAGIHTYEQYF	TGCGCCAGCAGCTTGGTTCGACTAGCGGGGATTCATACCTACGAGCAGTACTTC
TRBV7-2	NA	TRBJ2-1	NA	CASSLEPQGRGYNEQFF	TGTGCCAGCAGCTTAGAGCCCCAGGGTAGGGGCTACAATGAGCAGTTCTTC
TRBV20-1	few	TRBJ1-5	NA	CSAPAGIAQPQHF	TGCAGTGCTCCAGCAGGGATCGCGCAGCCCCAGCATTTT
TRBV4-1	NA	TRBJ2-5	NA	CASSQASSGRKDQGTQYF	TGCGCCAGCAGCCAGGCTAGCAGTGGTCGGAAGGACCAAGGGACCCAGTACTTC
TRBV4-2	few	TRBJ2-5	NA	CASSQGRLETQYF	TGTGCCAGCAGCCAAGGCCGGCTAGAGACCCAGTACTTC
TRBV6-5	many	TRBJ2-7	NA	CAIGREHEQYF	TGTGCCATTGGCAGAGAACACGAGCAGTACTTC
TRBV9	NA	TRBJ2-1	NA	CASSVDGGHYNEQFF	TGTGCCAGCAGCGTAGACGGGGGGCATTACAATGAGCAGTTCTTC
TRBV7-9	NA	TRBJ1-2	TRBD1	CANVRAGGDGYTF	TGTGCCAACGTTCGGGCAGGGGGCGATGGCTACACCTTC
TRBV6-6	many	TRBJ2-7	NA	CASSYEGREQYF	TGTGCCAGCTCCTACGAGGGGCGCGAGCAGTACTTC
TRBV6-2/TRBV6-3	NA	TRBJ2-1	TRBD2	CASSLSGGVGEQFF	TGTGCCAGCAGCCTCAGCGGGGGGGTAGGTGAGCAGTTCTTC
TRBV5-1	NA	TRBJ1-2	TRBD1	CASSYRDRYNYGYTF	TGCGCCAGCAGTTACAGGGACAGATATAACTATGGCTACACCTTC
TRBV6-6	NA	TRBJ2-7	NA	CASSCPPDEHYF	TGTGCCAGCAGTTGCCCCCCAGACGAGCACTACTTC
TRBV6-5	NA	TRBJ2-3	TRBD2	CASRPAGGDCTQYF	TGTGCCAGCAGGCCAGCGGGGGGGGATTGTACGCAGTATTTT
TRBV21-1	NA	TRBJ1-4	NA	CASSKEGSVTNEKLFF	TGTGCCAGCAGCAAAGAAGGATCGGTCACTAATGAAAAACTGTTTTTT
TRBV2	NA	TRBJ1-2	TRBD1	CARTGGVDGYTF	TGTGCCAGGACAGGGGGCGTGGATGGCTACACCTTC
TRBV10-3	few	TRBJ2-1	TRBD1	CATLPGQGATSGFNEQFF	TGTGCCACCTTACCGGGACAGGGGGCGACTAGCGGGTTCAATGAGCAGTTCTTC
TRBV10-2	NA	TRBJ1-2	TRBD1	CASSADRNGGYTF	TGCGCCAGCAGTGCGGACAGGAACGGTGGCTACACCTTC
TRBV9	NA	TRBJ2-6	NA	CASSSFPGANVLTF	TGTGCCAGCAGCTCCTTTCCTGGGGCCAACGTCCTGACTTTC
TRBV20-1	NA	TRBJ2-1	NA	CSARDPWTDNEQFF	TGCAGTGCTAGAGATCCCTGGACAGACAATGAGCAGTTCTTC
TRBV27	NA	TRBJ2-7	NA	CASRLAGTHEQYF	TGTGCCAGCAGACTGGCGGGGACCCACGAGCAGTACTTC
TRBV4-1	NA	TRBJ2-7	TRBD2	CASSRSGTSGSGDQYF	TGCGCCAGCAGCCGATCCGGGACTAGCGGGAGTGGTGACCAGTACTTC
TRBV14	few	TRBJ2-3	TRBD1	CASSQGRTGRGDTQYF	TGTGCCAGCAGCCAAGGCCGGACAGGGAGAGGCGATACGCAGTATTTT
TRBV6-2/TRBV6-3	NA	TRBJ2-1	TRBD2	CATRTSGSNEQFF	TGTGCCACTCGGACTAGCGGGTCCAATGAGCAGTTCTTC
TRBV15	NA	TRBJ2-3	TRBD1	CATSRDNPGNRGYF	TGTGCCACCAGCAGAGATAATCCCGGGAACAGGGGGTATTTT